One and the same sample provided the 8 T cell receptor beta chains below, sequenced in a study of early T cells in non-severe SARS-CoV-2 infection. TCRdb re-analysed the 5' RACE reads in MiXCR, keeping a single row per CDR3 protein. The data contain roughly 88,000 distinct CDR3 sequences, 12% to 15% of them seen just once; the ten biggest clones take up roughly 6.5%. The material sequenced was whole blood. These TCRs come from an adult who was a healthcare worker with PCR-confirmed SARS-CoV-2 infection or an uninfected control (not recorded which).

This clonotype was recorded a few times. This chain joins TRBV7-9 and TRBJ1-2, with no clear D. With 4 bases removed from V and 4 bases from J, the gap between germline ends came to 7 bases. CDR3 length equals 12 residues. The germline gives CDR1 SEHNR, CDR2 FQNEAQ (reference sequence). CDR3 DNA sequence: TGTGCCAGCAGCTCAGAGGGCTATGGCTACACCTTC. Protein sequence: CASSSEGYGYTF.

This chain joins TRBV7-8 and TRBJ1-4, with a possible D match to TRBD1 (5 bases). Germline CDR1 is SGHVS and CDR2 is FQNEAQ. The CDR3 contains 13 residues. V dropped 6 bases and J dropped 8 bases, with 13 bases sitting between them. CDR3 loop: CASRRGEGEKLFF. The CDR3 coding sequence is TGTGCCAGCAGAAGGGGAGAGGGAGAAAAACTGTTTTTT.

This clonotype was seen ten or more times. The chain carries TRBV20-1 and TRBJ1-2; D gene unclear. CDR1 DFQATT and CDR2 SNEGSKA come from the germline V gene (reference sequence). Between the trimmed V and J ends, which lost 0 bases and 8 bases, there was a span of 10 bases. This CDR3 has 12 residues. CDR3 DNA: TGCAGTGCTAGAGATGTGGGGAACGGCTACACCTTC. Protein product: CSARDVGNGYTF.

CDR3 sequence: CASGGRGASSYEQYF. The CDR3 DNA reads TGTGCCAGCGGAGGGAGGGGTGCCAGCTCCTACGAGCAGTACTTC. This rearrangement joins TRBV12-3 or TRBV12-4 to TRBJ2-7, with 7 bases aligning to TRBD2. After removal of 8 bases from V and 0 bases from J, the junction contained 10 bases not matched to a gene. This CDR3 is built from 15 residues.

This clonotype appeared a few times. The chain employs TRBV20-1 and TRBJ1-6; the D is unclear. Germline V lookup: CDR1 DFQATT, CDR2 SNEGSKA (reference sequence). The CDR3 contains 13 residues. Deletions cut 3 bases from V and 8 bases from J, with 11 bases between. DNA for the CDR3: TGCAGTGCTAGTTCTGGACGGGATTCACCCCTCCACTTT. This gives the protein CSASSGRDSPLHF.

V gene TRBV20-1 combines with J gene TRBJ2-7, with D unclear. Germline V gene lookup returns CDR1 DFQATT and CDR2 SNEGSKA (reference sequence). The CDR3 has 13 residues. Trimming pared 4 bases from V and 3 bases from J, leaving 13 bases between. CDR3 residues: CSANTRSRYEQYF. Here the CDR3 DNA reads TGCAGTGCTAATACAAGGTCTCGCTACGAGCAGTACTTC.

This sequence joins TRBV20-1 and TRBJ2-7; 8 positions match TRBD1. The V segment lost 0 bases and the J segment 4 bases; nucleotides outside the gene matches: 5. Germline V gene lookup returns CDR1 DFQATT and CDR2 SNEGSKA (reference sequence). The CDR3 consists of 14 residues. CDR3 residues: CSARDPDRGYEQYF. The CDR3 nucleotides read TGCAGTGCTAGAGATCCCGACAGGGGATACGAGCAGTACTTC.

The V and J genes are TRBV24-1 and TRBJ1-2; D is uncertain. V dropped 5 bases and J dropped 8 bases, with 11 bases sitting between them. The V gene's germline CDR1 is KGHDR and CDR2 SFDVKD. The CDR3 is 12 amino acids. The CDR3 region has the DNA TGTGCCACCAGTGGCGAAAAGTACGGCTACACCTTC. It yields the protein CATSGEKYGYTF.